The next 14 T cell receptor beta chains were all read from a single sample in a study of blood T cell repertoires in COVID-19. Here immunoSEQ multiplex PCR was the method, and the copy in TCRdb shows in-frame clones only, minus some. The table records roughly 100,000 clones, roughly four fifths of them present only once. Sequenced sample: peripheral blood. These receptors were obtained from a man older than 75 with COVID-19, enrolled during active disease.

This clone turned up a few times. The sample contains more than one DNA sequence encoding this CDR3. This chain's CDR3 is CASSQDRRGGYTF. CDR3 sequence (DNA): TGCGCCAGCAGCCAAGACCGCAGGGGTGGCTACACCTTC. The gene calls are TRBV4-3 and TRBJ1-2, with D perhaps matching TRBD1 (6 bases). The CDR3 loop spans 13 amino acids. V shed 0 bases and J shed 7 bases, with 9 bases lying between them. Germline assignment: CDR1 LGHNA and CDR2 YSLEER.

This chain uses TRBV19 with TRBJ1-1; 8 nucleotides line up with TRBD1. V shed 6 bases, J shed 5 bases, and the junction held 8 bases outside the gene matches. The CDR3 is 14 residues long. Germline CDR1 reads LNHDA; CDR2 reads SQIVND (reference sequence). CDR3 amino acids: CASSRTGWETEAFF. Here the CDR3 DNA reads TGTGCCAGTAGCAGGACAGGGTGGGAGACTGAAGCTTTCTTT.

This chain uses TRBV24-1 with TRBJ1-5; 9 nucleotides agree with TRBD1. Germline V gives CDR1 KGHDR, CDR2 SFDVKD. The CDR3 is made up of 14 amino acids. V lost 10 bases, J lost 4 bases, and 7 bases stayed unmatched. The CDR3 DNA reads as TGTGCCACAAAAGGACAGGGGCAGAATCAGCCCCAGCATTTT. Translating it yields CATKGQGQNQPQHF.

The gene calls are TRBV6-6 and TRBJ2-5; TRBD2 matches at 9 bases. Germline CDR1 is MNHNY and CDR2 is SVGAGI (reference sequence). The CDR3 totals 16 residues. After removal of 8 bases from V and 4 bases from J, the junction contained 14 bases not matched to a gene. DNA of the CDR3: TGTGCCAGCGGACGAGGGTCGGGACTAGCTTTAGAGACCCAGTACTTC. Amino acid sequence: CASGRGSGLALETQYF.

This clone was seen a handful of times. V and J are TRBV3-1 (or the pseudogene TRBV3-2) and TRBJ2-4, with a tentative D call TRBD2 (5 bases). The V gene lost 4 bases and the J gene lost 0 bases, with 13 bases spanning the gap. The CDR3 runs to 16 residues. Germline assignment: CDR1 LGHDT and CDR2 YNNKEL (reference sequence). This CDR3 reads CASSRSGIIAKNIQYF. CDR3 bases: TGTGCCAGCAGCCGAAGCGGTATTATAGCCAAAAACATTCAGTACTTC.

The chain links TRBV29-1 to TRBJ1-2; perhaps TRBD1 as D (5 bases). The ends were cut back, 0 bases at V and 2 bases at J, with 13 bases in the middle. Germline lookup yields CDR1 SQVTM and CDR2 ANQGSEA. This CDR3 is 15 amino acids long. CDR3 DNA: TGCAGCGTTGAAGATAGGAGGGCAGGGAACTATGGCTACACCTTC. Protein sequence: CSVEDRRAGNYGYTF.

The chain employs TRBV7-2 and TRBJ1-4; 7 nucleotides match TRBD1. V lost 1 base and J lost 7; bases outside the gene matches: 3. The CDR3 sequence is 14 residues long. Germline lookup yields CDR1 SGHTA and CDR2 FQGNSA. CDR3 region: CASSLGGGGEKLFF. The DNA of the CDR3 is TGTGCCAGCAGCTTAGGAGGGGGCGGTGAAAAACTGTTTTTT.

The CDR3 protein is CASSNHRGPGANVLTF. DNA for the CDR3: TGTGCCAGTAGTAACCACAGGGGGCCTGGGGCCAACGTCCTGACTTTC. V is TRBV19 and J is TRBJ2-6; 9 bases agree with TRBD1. Germline trimming cut 4 bases from V and 2 bases from J; bases unmatched to any gene: 3. This CDR3 spans 16 amino acids. The germline V gene has CDR1 LNHDA and CDR2 SQIVND (reference sequence).

DNA of the CDR3: TGTGCCAGTAGGACTGTTGGAAACACCATATATTTT. Protein product: CASRTVGNTIYF. This sequence joins TRBV12-3 or TRBV12-4 and TRBJ1-3; D is undetermined. This CDR3 has 12 residues. V lost 9 bases to trimming and J lost 3 bases, with 9 bases between them.

This chain joins TRBV6-6 and TRBJ1-6; D is ambiguous. This CDR3 has 13 amino acids. V lost 8 bases to trimming and J lost 8 bases, with 13 bases between them. Germline V gives CDR1 MNHNY, CDR2 SVGAGI (reference sequence). The CDR3 loop is CASLADGDSPLHF. The CDR3 coding sequence is TGTGCCAGCTTGGCAGACGGGGATTCACCCCTCCACTTT.

The chain combines TRBV5-1 with TRBJ1-1; TRBD1 is a possible D gene (5 bases). Germline V gives CDR1 SGHRS, CDR2 YFSETQ. The V and J ends lost 7 bases and 5 bases respectively, with 15 bases between them. This CDR3 spans 13 amino acids. The CDR3 coding sequence is TGCGCCAGCGGAGAGCCGGGGGAGACTGAAGCTTTCTTT. Residues: CASGEPGETEAFF.

This clone was recorded many times. The chain links TRBV6-2 or TRBV6-3 to TRBJ2-1, with D perhaps TRBD2 (6 bases). Deletions cut 2 bases from V and 5 bases from J, with 19 bases between. The CDR3 is 17 amino acids. Looked up from germline, CDR1 is MNHEY and CDR2 is SVGEGT. The CDR3 DNA reads TGTGCCAGCAGTTACCGTCGGGAGAGGCTGTTAAACAATGAGCAGTTCTTC. This gives the protein CASSYRRERLLNNEQFF.

This chain links TRBV27 with TRBJ1-2; maybe TRBD1 (5 bases). Germline V CDR1 and CDR2: MNHEY, SMNVEV (reference sequence). V was pared by 2 bases and J by 2 bases, with 9 bases between. This CDR3 spans 14 amino acids. The CDR3 loop is CASSLNRMNYGYTF. CDR3 bases: TGTGCCAGCAGTTTAAACAGGATGAACTATGGCTACACCTTC.

The gene calls are TRBV30 and TRBJ1-2; 9 bases map to TRBD1. The junction had 6 bases not matched to a gene; V was cut back by 1 base and J by 6 bases. The CDR3 extends over 14 amino acids. Germline V gives CDR1 GTSNPN, CDR2 SVGIG (reference sequence). CDR3 residues: CAWSGPGTGHGYTF. CDR3 nucleotide sequence: TGTGCCTGGAGTGGACCGGGGACAGGGCATGGCTACACCTTC.